This TCR beta chain was recovered during a study of blood T cell repertoires in COVID-19. Study-wide context: Samples of COVID-19 (acute and convalescent) were obtained from the United States, Italy and Spain. In each case, the material was cDNA or gDNA derived from T cells, B-cell-depleted T cells, or PBMCs.

Seattle enrolled patients during active infection and tracked them longitudinally. Per the original methods: It was from reference gene primer amplification that nucleated cell counts were estimated. The repertoire was sequenced with immunoSEQ multiplex PCR; TCRdb's copy has only in-frame clones and lacks some. The D gene and trimming were derived from the DNA, and the V and J assignments and clone size from that table. The sample shows 200,000 to 250,000 clones, 92% of them seen only once. Trimming at V came to 1 base and at J to 4 bases, leaving 2 bases not matched to a gene. The CDR3 length is 14 residues. The germline gives CDR1 LGHDT, CDR2 YNNKEL (reference sequence).

The sequence was obtained from a man aged 25-45 years with COVID-19, enrolled during active disease. The chain couples TRBV3-1 (or the pseudogene TRBV3-2) to TRBJ1-1, with TRBD1 identical over 8 bases. Source material: peripheral blood. CDR3 residues: CASSQATGGTEAFF. CDR3 bases: TGTGCCAGCAGCCAAGCCACAGGGGGCACTGAAGCTTTCTTT.